The 32 T cell receptor beta chains listed next were all sequenced from one sample in a study of cytomegalovirus exposure and HLA in healthy donors. The method was immunoSEQ multiplex PCR; TCRdb's version includes in-frame clones alone and lacks a portion of them. The sample has about 120,000 clones, more than 75% seen once. The specimen sequenced was PBMCs. Source of these receptors: a man aged 18 to 35 in good health and CMV-seronegative.

This clone was recorded once. This chain connects TRBV6-1 to TRBJ2-5; no clear D gene. The length of the CDR3 is 16 residues. V lost 0 bases and J lost 0, with 11 bases in between. Germline V gene data show CDR1 as MNHNS and CDR2 as SASEGT. The CDR3 protein is CASSEAGEAYQETQYF. The DNA for the CDR3 is TGTGCCAGCAGTGAAGCGGGTGAGGCCTACCAAGAGACCCAGTACTTC.

The chain joins TRBV30 to TRBJ2-3; 7 bases line up with TRBD2. This CDR3 is built from 14 residues. Germline trimming cut 2 bases from V and 2 bases from J; bases unmatched to any gene: 4. CDR1 is GTSNPN, CDR2 SVGIG, per germline (reference sequence). The CDR3 reads CAWSLAGPTDTQYF. The CDR3 nucleotides are TGTGCCTGGAGTTTAGCGGGTCCCACAGATACGCAGTATTTT. The full variable domain, in which reference TRBV30 and TRBJ2-3 provide the parts outside the CDR3, is SQTIHQWPATLVQPVGSPLSLECTVEGTSNPNLYWYRQAAGRGLQLLFYSVGIGQISSEVPQNLSASRPQDRQFILSSKKLLLSDSGFYLCAWSLAGPTDTQYFGPGTRLTVL.

The chain links TRBV5-3 to TRBJ2-5; D unresolved. TRBV5-3 counts as an open reading frame of uncertain function. The CDR3 sequence is 11 residues long. With 3 bases removed from V and 3 bases from J, the gap between germline ends came to 3 bases. CDR3 sequence: CARSSKETQYF. Written as DNA, the CDR3 is TGTGCCAGAAGCTCTAAAGAGACCCAGTACTTC.

The chain has TRBV5-1 and TRBJ1-4; D might be TRBD1 (5 bases). The CDR3 covers 15 residues. Trimming removed 0 bases at V and 7 bases at J, with 13 bases between. Germline CDR1 is SGHRS and CDR2 is YFSETQ. For the CDR3, the DNA is TGCGCCAGCAGCTTGGTAGGGGTCTTAGGTGAAAAACTGTTTTTT. This translates into CASSLVGVLGEKLFF.

V and J are TRBV9 and TRBJ1-3, with 8 bases fitting TRBD1. CDR1 SGDLS and CDR2 YYNGEE come from the germline V gene. The CDR3 totals 16 residues. V was pared by 4 bases and J by 0 bases, with 6 bases of the junction left unmatched. CDR3 protein: CASSTLTGGSGNTIYF. The CDR3, as DNA: TGTGCCAGCAGCACCTTAACAGGGGGCTCTGGAAACACCATATATTTT.

This clone appeared once. The chain employs TRBV28 and TRBJ1-2, with TRBD1 matching over 7 bases. Germline-derived CDR1 and CDR2 are MDHEN and SYDVKM. This CDR3 is 15 amino acids long. V lost 4 bases, J lost 1 base, and 6 bases stayed unmatched. The CDR3 here is CASSYPTGINYGYTF. CDR3 in DNA: TGTGCCAGCAGTTACCCGACAGGGATTAACTATGGCTACACCTTC.

The chain carries TRBV7-2 and TRBJ1-6, with D possibly being TRBD1 (5 bases). The CDR3 length is 16 residues. Germline V lookup: CDR1 SGHTA, CDR2 FQGNSA. Deletions cut 1 base from V and 7 bases from J, with 14 bases between. CDR3 sequence: CASSLGSLGGNSPLHF. Here the CDR3 DNA reads TGTGCCAGCAGCTTAGGGAGTCTTGGGGGGAATTCACCCCTCCACTTT.

This chain links TRBV30 with TRBJ2-3, with 16 bases matching TRBD2. This CDR3 comprises 16 residues. V was pared by 4 bases and J by 0 bases, with 1 base of the junction left unmatched. CDR1 is GTSNPN and CDR2 is SVGIG in the germline V gene (reference sequence). In DNA form, the CDR3 reads TGTGCCTGGATGGGACTAGCGGGGGGGAGCACAGATACGCAGTATTTT. It yields the protein CAWMGLAGGSTDTQYF.

The chain uses TRBV5-6 and TRBJ2-2; D might be TRBD2 (5 bases). The V gene's germline CDR1 is SGHDT and CDR2 YYEEEE. The CDR3 is 12 residues long. Trimming pared 3 bases from V and 7 bases from J, leaving 7 bases between. In nucleotides, the CDR3 is TGTGCCAGCAGCTGGGAGAACGGGGAGCTGTTTTTT. Its translation is CASSWENGELFF.

The chain is built from TRBV5-1 and TRBJ1-1; D ambiguous. The CDR3 is 14 residues long. V was cut by 2 bases and J by 4 bases, with 12 bases left in between. CDR1 SGHRS and CDR2 YFSETQ come from the germline V gene. The CDR3 DNA sequence: TGCGCCAGCAGCTTCCTAGAGGGTGGCACTGAAGCTTTCTTT. This gives the protein CASSFLEGGTEAFF.

The rearrangement uses TRBV4-1 and TRBJ1-2; perhaps TRBD1 as D (5 bases). V was clipped by 0 bases and J by 1 base, with 12 bases between them. Germline V lookup: CDR1 MGHRA, CDR2 YSYEKL. The CDR3 spans 16 residues. The chain's CDR3 is CASSQEGDGFNYGYTF. Here the CDR3 DNA reads TGCGCCAGCAGCCAAGAAGGGGATGGCTTTAACTATGGCTACACCTTC.

The chain recombines TRBV25-1 with TRBJ2-5, with D maybe TRBD1 (5 bases). The CDR3 totals 14 residues. Trimming removed 1 base at V and 5 bases at J, with 11 bases between. CDR1 and CDR2 (germline): MGHDK, SYGVNS. The CDR3, as DNA: TGTGCCAGCAGTGAATTAAGGGGCGCGGAGACCCAGTACTTC. Translated: CASSELRGAETQYF.

The rearrangement uses TRBV7-2 and TRBJ1-2; possibly TRBD1 for D (6 bases). The germline CDR1 and CDR2 sequences are SGHTA and FQGNSA. With 1 base removed from V and 2 bases from J, the gap between germline ends came to 8 bases. CDR3 size: 14 residues. The CDR3, as DNA: TGTGCCAGCAGCTTAGACAGGGAGAACTATGGCTACACCTTC. The encoded protein is CASSLDRENYGYTF. The full variable domain, its missing parts supplied by reference TRBV7-2 and TRBJ1-2, is GAGVSQSPSNKVTEKGKDVELRCDPISGHTALYWYRQSLGQGLEFLIYFQGNSAPDKSGLPSDRFSAERTGGSVSTLTIQRTQQEDSAVYLCASSLDRENYGYTFGSGTRLTVV.

The V call is TRBV6-1, the J call TRBJ1-5, with D unresolved. CDR1 MNHNS and CDR2 SASEGT come from the germline V gene. Trimming stripped 6 bases from V and 9 bases from J, with 9 bases between. The CDR3 sequence is 11 residues long. DNA of the CDR3: TGTGCCAGCAGCGTCTCGGGGCCCCAGCATTTT. Translating it yields CASSVSGPQHF.

Here the CDR3 reads CSEKRFGQAEKLFF. DNA of the CDR3: TGCAGCGAGAAGAGGTTTGGACAGGCCGAAAAACTGTTTTTT. The rearrangement uses TRBV29-1 and TRBJ1-4; 7 nucleotides line up with TRBD1. Germline trimming cut 7 bases from V and 8 bases from J; bases unmatched to any gene: 13. In germline, CDR1 is SQVTM, CDR2 ANQGSEA. The CDR3 covers 14 residues.

The V call is TRBV5-1, the J call TRBJ2-3; D is possibly TRBD1 (5 bases). Trimming took 3 bases from V and 2 from J, leaving 7 bases between them. Germline lookup yields CDR1 SGHRS and CDR2 YFSETQ. CDR3 length: 13 amino acids. The DNA for the CDR3 is TGCGCCAGCAGCTGGGGCAACACAGATACGCAGTATTTT. Protein: CASSWGNTDTQYF.

The chain combines TRBV19 with TRBJ2-7; D may be TRBD2 (7 bases). The germline CDR1 and CDR2 sequences are LNHDA and SQIVND (reference sequence). The CDR3 runs 14 residues. Trimming pared 4 bases from V and 5 bases from J, leaving 15 bases between. Written as DNA, the CDR3 is TGTGCCAGTAGTAAGTGGCAGGGGAGGGACGAGCAGTACTTC. It codes for CASSKWQGRDEQYF.

The chain uses TRBV5-1 and TRBJ2-7; weak D call: TRBD2 (5 bases). Between the trimmed V and J ends, which lost 5 bases and 5 bases, there was a span of 17 bases. Germline-derived CDR1 and CDR2 are SGHRS and YFSETQ. The CDR3 extends over 14 amino acids. The CDR3 DNA follows: TGCGCCAGCAGGTCCGATTGGGGTAGCGACGAGCAGTACTTC. This gives the protein CASRSDWGSDEQYF.

V is TRBV10-3 and J is TRBJ2-3; 7 nucleotides match TRBD2. Germline-derived CDR1 and CDR2 are ENHRY and SYGVKD. With V trimmed by 6 bases and J by 2 bases, 8 bases remained unmatched. This CDR3 is 15 amino acids long. This chain's CDR3 is CAIREYGTNTDTQYF. The CDR3 DNA is TGTGCCATCAGAGAATACGGGACTAACACAGATACGCAGTATTTT.

The chain uses TRBV7-2 and TRBJ2-3, with D perhaps TRBD1 (7 bases). Looked up from germline, CDR1 is SGHTA and CDR2 is FQGNSA. Trimming removed 5 bases from V and 5 bases from J, with 17 bases in between. This CDR3 is 15 amino acids long. CDR3 sequence (DNA): TGTGCCAGCAGCCGACAGGGTGTGGGAGGAGATACGCAGTATTTT. It specifies CASSRQGVGGDTQYF. The whole variable domain, filled in from reference TRBV7-2 and TRBJ2-3, reads GAGVSQSPSNKVTEKGKDVELRCDPISGHTALYWYRQSLGQGLEFLIYFQGNSAPDKSGLPSDRFSAERTGGSVSTLTIQRTQQEDSAVYLCASSRQGVGGDTQYFGPGTRLTVL.

This clone has only one observation. This chain connects TRBV30 to TRBJ1-3; 7 bases fit TRBD1. The J segment lost 0 bases and the V segment lost 6 bases, leaving 5 bases of the junction unmatched. This CDR3 comprises 14 residues. Germline V gene sequence: CDR1 GTSNPN, CDR2 SVGIG (reference sequence). CDR3 amino acids: CACRDSSSGNTIYF. The CDR3 DNA is TGTGCCTGTAGGGACAGCAGCTCTGGAAACACCATATATTTT. The entire variable domain, with the rest obtained from reference TRBV30 and TRBJ1-3, is as follows: SQTIHQWPATLVQPVGSPLSLECTVEGTSNPNLYWYRQAAGRGLQLLFYSVGIGQISSEVPQNLSASRPQDRQFILSSKKLLLSDSGFYLCACRDSSSGNTIYFGEGSWLTVV.

The chain couples TRBV19 to TRBJ1-1; no definite D call. The CDR3 is 13 amino acids. With 6 bases removed from V and 10 bases from J, the gap between germline ends came to 18 bases. Germline V gene lookup returns CDR1 LNHDA and CDR2 SQIVND (reference sequence). In DNA form, the CDR3 reads TGTGCCAGTAGCCATCGACGGGTCGAGGGAGCTTTCTTT. Its translation is CASSHRRVEGAFF.

This sequence joins TRBV29-1 and TRBJ2-7; 7 nucleotides agree with TRBD1. Germline assignment: CDR1 SQVTM and CDR2 ANQGSEA. This CDR3 contains 12 residues. V gave up 7 bases and J gave up 3 bases; unmatched junction bases: 6. The CDR3 loop reads CSASAGGYEQYF. The CDR3 DNA is TGCAGCGCCTCGGCAGGGGGCTACGAGCAGTACTTC.

The chain is built from TRBV5-1 and TRBJ2-2, with D perhaps matching TRBD2 (5 bases). The CDR3 runs to 15 residues. With 0 bases removed from V and 5 bases from J, the gap between germline ends came to 11 bases. CDR1 and CDR2 (germline): SGHRS, YFSETQ. The CDR3 here is CASSLGGLDTGELFF. The CDR3 region has the DNA TGCGCCAGCAGCTTGGGCGGGCTGGATACCGGGGAGCTGTTTTTT.

This clone was counted between two and nine times. J is TRBJ2-7 and V is TRBV30, with D possibly TRBD2 on 5 matching bases. CDR1 and CDR2 (germline): GTSNPN, SVGIG (reference sequence). The CDR3 has 12 amino acids. Trimming left V 2 bases short and J 5 bases short, with 10 bases between. The CDR3 spells CAWSPPGNEQYF. The CDR3 bases are TGTGCCTGGAGTCCCCCGGGGAACGAGCAGTACTTC.

This chain joins TRBV27 and TRBJ1-1; D is undetermined. Germline V lookup: CDR1 MNHEY, CDR2 SMNVEV (reference sequence). V dropped 2 bases and J dropped 0 bases, with 10 bases sitting between them. The CDR3 is 15 residues long. The CDR3 protein is CASSLAGFMNTEAFF. The CDR3 DNA reads as TGTGCCAGCAGTTTAGCCGGGTTCATGAACACTGAAGCTTTCTTT.

The J gene is TRBJ2-3, the V gene TRBV29-1, with TRBD1 matching 12 bases. Germline loops: CDR1 SQVTM, CDR2 ANQGSEA. V shed 3 bases and J 5 bases; nucleotides not matched to a gene: 3. This CDR3 region has 14 residues. The CDR3 DNA sequence: TGCAGCGTTGAGGGACAGGGGGCAGGAGATACGCAGTATTTT. This sequence encodes CSVEGQGAGDTQYF.

The chain employs TRBV15 and TRBJ1-4; D is unresolved. Between the trimmed V and J ends, which lost 6 bases and 8 bases, there was a span of 13 bases. The CDR3 loop spans 13 amino acids. The germline CDR1 and CDR2 sequences are LNHNV and YYDKDF (reference sequence). CDR3: CATRVREEEKLFF. Written as DNA, the CDR3 is TGTGCCACCAGGGTCCGGGAAGAAGAAAAACTGTTTTTT. Supplemented by reference TRBV15 and TRBJ1-4, the full variable domain reads DAMVIQNPRYQVTQFGKPVTLSCSQTLNHNVMYWYQQKSSQAPKLLFHYYDKDFNNEADTPDNFQSRRPNTSFCFLDIRSPGLGDTAMYLCATRVREEEKLFFGSGTQLSVL.

Regarding this clone: Germline is not matched at one junction end, which may reflect a read error. This CDR3 is CASSLVTGQETQYF. As DNA, the CDR3 is TGTGCTAGCAGCTTAGTAACAGGGCAAGAGACCCAGTACTTC. This rearrangement joins TRBV7-7 to TRBJ2-5; a possible D gene is TRBD1 (6 bases). There are 14 residues in the CDR3. CDR1 and CDR2 (germline): SSHAT, FNYEAQ (reference sequence).

CDR3 region: CASSMGQGFPYGYTF. CDR3 coding DNA: TGTGCCAGCAGCATGGGACAGGGTTTTCCCTATGGCTACACCTTC. The rearrangement links TRBV2 to TRBJ1-2, with 9 bases lining up with TRBD1. This CDR3 has 15 amino acids. V was clipped by 6 bases and J by 4 bases; unmatched bases: 9. The germline CDR1 and CDR2 sequences are SNHLY and FYNNEI.

This chain links TRBV19 with TRBJ2-1; D not certain. The V gene's germline CDR1 is LNHDA and CDR2 SQIVND (reference sequence). V gave up 6 bases and J gave up 3 bases, with 3 bases separating them. There are 11 residues in the CDR3. The CDR3 reads CASSNYNEQFF. The CDR3 nucleotides are TGTGCCAGTAGCAACTACAATGAGCAGTTCTTC.

The chain has TRBV5-1 and TRBJ1-2; TRBD1 aligns across 9 bases. The CDR3 is 15 amino acids. Germline loops: CDR1 SGHRS, CDR2 YFSETQ. Trimming at V came to 6 bases and at J to 8 bases, leaving 14 bases not matched to a gene. The CDR3 region is CASTPGQGLFGGYTF. The CDR3, as DNA: TGCGCCAGCACGCCGGGACAGGGACTTTTCGGGGGCTACACCTTC.